This TCR beta chain comes out of a study of cytomegalovirus exposure and HLA in healthy donors. Researchers ran the PCR with 60 Vbeta and 13 Jbeta primers. Assay: immunoSEQ multiplex PCR; the TCRdb copy retains only in-frame clones and omits some. The table has approximately 89,000 clones, 70% to 80% seen once; the top ten hold 3.7%. The CDR3 length is 15 residues. Germline trimming cut 4 bases from V and 2 bases from J; bases unmatched to any gene: 6. The germline gives CDR1 SGHDT, CDR2 YYEEEE. Notes on the study in general: Excluded: some indistinguishable V segments such as TRBV6-2 and TRBV6-3.

For this clone: Antigen unknown.

V usage is TRBV5-6 and J usage is TRBJ2-5; 9 positions agree with TRBD1. The source material was PBMCs. This receptor was taken from a man younger than 40 in good health and CMV-seronegative. In DNA form, the CDR3 reads TGTGCCAGCAGCCCCGACAGGGGGATACAAGAGACCCAGTACTTC. Protein sequence: CASSPDRGIQETQYF.